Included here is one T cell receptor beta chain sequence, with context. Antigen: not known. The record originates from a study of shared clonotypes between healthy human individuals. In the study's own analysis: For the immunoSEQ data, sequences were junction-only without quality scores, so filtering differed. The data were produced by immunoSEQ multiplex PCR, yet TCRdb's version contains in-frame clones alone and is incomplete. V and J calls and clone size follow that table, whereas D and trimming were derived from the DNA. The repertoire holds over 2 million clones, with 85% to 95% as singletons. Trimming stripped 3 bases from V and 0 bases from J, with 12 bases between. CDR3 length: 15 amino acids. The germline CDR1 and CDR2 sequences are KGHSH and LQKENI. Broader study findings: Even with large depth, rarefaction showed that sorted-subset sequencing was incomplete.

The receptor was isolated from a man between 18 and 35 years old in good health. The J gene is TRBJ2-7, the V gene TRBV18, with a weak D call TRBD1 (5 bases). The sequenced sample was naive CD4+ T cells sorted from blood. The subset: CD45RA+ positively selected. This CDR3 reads CASSPQGSSSYEQYF. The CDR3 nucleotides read TGTGCCAGCTCACCCCAGGGCTCCAGCTCCTACGAGCAGTACTTC.